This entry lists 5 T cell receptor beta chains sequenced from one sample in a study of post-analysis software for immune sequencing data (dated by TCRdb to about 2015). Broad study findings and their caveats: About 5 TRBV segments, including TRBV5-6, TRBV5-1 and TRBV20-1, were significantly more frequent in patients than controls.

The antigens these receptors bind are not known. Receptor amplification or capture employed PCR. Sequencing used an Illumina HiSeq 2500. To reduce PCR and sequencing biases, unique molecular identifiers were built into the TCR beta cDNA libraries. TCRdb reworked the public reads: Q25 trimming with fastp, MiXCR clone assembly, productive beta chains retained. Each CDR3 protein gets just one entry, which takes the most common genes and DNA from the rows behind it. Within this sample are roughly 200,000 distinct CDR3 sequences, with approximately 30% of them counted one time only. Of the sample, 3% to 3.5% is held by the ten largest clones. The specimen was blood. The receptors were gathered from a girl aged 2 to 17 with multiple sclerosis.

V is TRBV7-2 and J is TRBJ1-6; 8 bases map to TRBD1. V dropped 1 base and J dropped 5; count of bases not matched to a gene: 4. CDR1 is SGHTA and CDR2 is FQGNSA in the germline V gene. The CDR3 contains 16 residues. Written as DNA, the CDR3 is TGTGCCAGCAGCTTAGTTCCAGGGGGCCATAATTCACCCCTCCACTTT. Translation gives CASSLVPGGHNSPLHF.

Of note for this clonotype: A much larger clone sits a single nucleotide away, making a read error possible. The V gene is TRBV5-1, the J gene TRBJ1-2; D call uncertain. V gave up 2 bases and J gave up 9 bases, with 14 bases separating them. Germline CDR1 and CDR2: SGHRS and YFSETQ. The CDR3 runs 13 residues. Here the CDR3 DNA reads TGCGCCAGCAGCTTCATCCCGCGTCGGAGCTACACCTTC. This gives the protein CASSFIPRRSYTF.

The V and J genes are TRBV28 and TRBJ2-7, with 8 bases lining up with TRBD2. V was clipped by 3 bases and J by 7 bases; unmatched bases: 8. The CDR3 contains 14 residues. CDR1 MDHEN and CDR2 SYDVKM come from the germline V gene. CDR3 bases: TGTGCCAGCAGTTTGGGACTAGGACTTGATGAGCAGTACTTC. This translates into CASSLGLGLDEQYF.

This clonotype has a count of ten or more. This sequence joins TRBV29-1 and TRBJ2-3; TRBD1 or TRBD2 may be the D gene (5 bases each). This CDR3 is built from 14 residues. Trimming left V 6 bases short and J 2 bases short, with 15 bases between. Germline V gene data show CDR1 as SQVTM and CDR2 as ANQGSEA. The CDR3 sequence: CSVTGTAVTDTQYF. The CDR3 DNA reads TGCAGCGTGACCGGGACCGCGGTCACAGATACGCAGTATTTT.

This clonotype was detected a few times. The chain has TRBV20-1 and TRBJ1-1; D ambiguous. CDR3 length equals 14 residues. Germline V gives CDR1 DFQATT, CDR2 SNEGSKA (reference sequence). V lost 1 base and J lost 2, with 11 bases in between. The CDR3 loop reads CSARVGHGNTEAFF. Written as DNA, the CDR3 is TGCAGTGCTAGAGTCGGCCACGGAAACACTGAAGCTTTCTTT.